This TCR beta chain emerged from a study of human T cells and chemical hapten exposure. CDR3 length equals 12 residues. The V gene lost 6 bases and the J gene lost 9 bases, with 12 bases spanning the gap. Time point reported: patch test 2, 6 weeks after DPC sensitization. As to treatment: therapeutic diphenylcyclopropenone sensitization with weekly scalp DPC. In its sample, this clonotype was seen many times. TCRdb re-analysed the RACE reads in MiXCR, keeping a single row per CDR3 protein. This table holds about 84,000 distinct CDR3 sequences, about 10% found once. The source was whole blood, collected in connection with sensitization to the hapten diphenylcyclopropenone (DPC). This TCR derives from a woman aged 45-60 years with alopecia areata. Some clones in this sample may be carry-over from other donors' samples. The chain couples TRBV12-3 or TRBV12-4 to TRBJ1-5, with unresolved D. This chain's CDR3 is CASSSSTGPQHF. The CDR3 region has the DNA TGTGCCAGCAGCTCTTCGACCGGGCCCCAGCATTTT.